This is a list of T cell receptor beta chains from one sample in a study of T cell clonotyping in hematopoietic cell transplantation. TCRdb's table, derived via immunoSEQ multiplex PCR, lists solely in-frame clones and lacks some. The sample includes around 12,000 clones, around 83% of them seen just once. The input for sequencing was PBMCs, taken 100 days after allogeneic stem cell transplant. Receptors were obtained from a female patient in her thirties or forties who had an allogeneic stem cell transplant from a related donor, so T cells may come from the graft donor. Some clones in this sample may be carry-over from other donors' samples. CDR3s include the opening cysteine and the closing phenylalanine or tryptophan. D genes are given only for firm matches.

J: TRBJ2-2
D: .
length: 14
V: TRBV27
CDR3: CASSSTPSSGELFF

J: TRBJ1-1
D: .
length: 11
V: TRBV2
CDR3: CASIVQAGPFF

J: TRBJ1-3
D: TRBD1
length: 13
V: TRBV30
CDR3: CAWDRGSGNTIYF

J: TRBJ2-7
D: .
length: 13
V: TRBV30
CDR3: CAWSPVSDYEQYF

J: TRBJ1-2
D: .
length: 16
V: TRBV4-3
CDR3: CASSQVHPGTVYGYTF

J: TRBJ1-2
D: .
length: 12
V: TRBV30
CDR3: CAWSGGDYGYTF

J: TRBJ2-5
D: TRBD2
length: 16
V: TRBV14
CDR3: CASSQDWGTIQETQYF

J: TRBJ1-2
D: .
length: 12
V: TRBV5-6
CDR3: CASSLGGYGYTF

J: TRBJ1-4
D: .
length: 14
V: TRBV7-9
CDR3: CASSLGVFNEKLFF

J: TRBJ2-3
D: .
length: 15
V: TRBV7-2
CDR3: CASTASDFYTDTQYF

J: TRBJ2-7
D: .
length: 12
V: TRBV6-1
CDR3: CASRNSPYEQYF

J: TRBJ2-7
D: .
length: 14
V: TRBV5-1
CDR3: CASSLDGFLGGQYF

J: TRBJ2-7
D: TRBD2
length: 15
V: TRBV27
CDR3: CASSSWSGSVHEQYF

J: TRBJ1-1
D: .
length: 13
V: TRBV9
CDR3: CASSVEMNTEAFF

J: TRBJ2-2
D: .
length: 14
V: TRBV19
CDR3: CASSMGPIGGELFF

J: TRBJ2-1
D: .
length: 15
V: TRBV5-1
CDR3: CASSSSTRPYNEQFF

J: TRBJ2-7
D: .
length: 13
V: TRBV7-3
CDR3: CASSFGAGNEQYF

J: TRBJ2-5
D: TRBD2
length: 13
V: TRBV29-1
CDR3: CSVEAGGQETQYF

J: TRBJ1-1
D: .
length: 11
V: TRBV7-9
CDR3: CASSIGTEAFF

J: TRBJ1-4
D: TRBD1
length: 14
V: TRBV2
CDR3: CASSGRQGGEKLFF

J: .
D: TRBD2
length: 14
V: TRBV6-5
CDR3: CASSYKGGEYEQYF

J: TRBJ2-2
D: .
length: 12
V: TRBV4-2
CDR3: CASSHLPGELFF

J: TRBJ1-2
D: .
length: 14
V: TRBV12-5
CDR3: CASGADRANYGYTF

J: TRBJ1-5
D: .
length: 13
V: TRBV19
CDR3: CASSTQINQPQHF

J: TRBJ2-1
D: .
length: 15
V: TRBV30
CDR3: CAWSGREGGYNEQFF

J: TRBJ2-7
D: .
length: 13
V: TRBV28
CDR3: CASSYAGYREQYF

J: TRBJ2-7
D: TRBD2
length: 14
V: TRBV30
CDR3: CAWRGTISSYEQYF

J: TRBJ2-3
D: .
length: 14
V: TRBV2
CDR3: CASSPGLSTDTQYF

J: TRBJ1-1
D: TRBD1
length: 14
V: TRBV27
CDR3: CASSFSRGNTEAFF

J: TRBJ1-1
D: TRBD1
length: 13
V: TRBV2
CDR3: CATGTGPNTEAFF

J: TRBJ1-2
D: .
length: 15
V: TRBV5-8
CDR3: CASSFPRLAGYGYTF

J: TRBJ2-7
D: .
length: 12
V: TRBV29-1
CDR3: CSVRQTGMEQYF

J: TRBJ2-1
D: TRBD1
length: 19
V: TRBV4-2
CDR3: CASSQDRYGTESSYNEQFF

J: TRBJ2-7
D: .
length: 12
V: TRBV19
CDR3: CASSSIRNEQYF

J: TRBJ2-7
D: .
length: 13
V: TRBV30
CDR3: CAWSDGASYEQYF

J: TRBJ2-3
D: .
length: 15
V: TRBV5-6
CDR3: CASSLIGFVADTQYF

J: TRBJ2-7
D: .
length: 15
V: TRBV29-1
CDR3: CSVAPTSVYSYEQYF

J: TRBJ2-3
D: TRBD2
length: 17
V: TRBV28
CDR3: CASSSPLRLADTDTQYF

J: TRBJ2-7
D: TRBD1
length: 13
V: TRBV27
CDR3: CASRRTGGDEQYF

J: TRBJ2-7
D: .
length: 11
V: TRBV30
CDR3: CAWSVKDEQYF

J: TRBJ1-1
D: TRBD1
length: 12
V: TRBV7-9
CDR3: CASSHQGAEAFF

J: TRBJ1-2
D: .
length: 11
V: TRBV4-1
CDR3: CASARGGGYTF

J: TRBJ1-5
D: .
length: 14
V: TRBV2
CDR3: CASSEGRDNQPQHF

J: TRBJ2-7
D: .
length: 12
V: TRBV10-2
CDR3: CASMEGAYEQYF

J: TRBJ2-2
D: TRBD2
length: 15
V: TRBV6-5
CDR3: CASSYGGRDIGELFF

J: TRBJ1-1
D: .
length: 15
V: TRBV11-2
CDR3: CASSPPGTLNTEAFF

J: TRBJ1-1
D: .
length: 11
V: TRBV2
CDR3: CASSDRTEAFF

J: TRBJ2-7
D: .
length: 14
V: TRBV6-5
CDR3: CASSWGTASYEQYF

J: TRBJ1-6
D: .
length: 15
V: TRBV13
CDR3: CASSLVGERPSPLHF